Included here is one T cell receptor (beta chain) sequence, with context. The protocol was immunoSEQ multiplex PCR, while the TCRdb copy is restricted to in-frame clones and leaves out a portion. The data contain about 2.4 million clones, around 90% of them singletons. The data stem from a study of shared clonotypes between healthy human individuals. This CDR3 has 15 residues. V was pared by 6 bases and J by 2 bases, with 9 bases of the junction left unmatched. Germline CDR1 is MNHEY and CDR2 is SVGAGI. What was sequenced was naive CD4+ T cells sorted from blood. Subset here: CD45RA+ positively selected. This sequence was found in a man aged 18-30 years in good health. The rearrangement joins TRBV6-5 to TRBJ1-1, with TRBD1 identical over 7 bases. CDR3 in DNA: TGTGCCAGCAGACCCGGGACAGCTTTAAACACTGAAGCTTTCTTT. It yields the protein CASRPGTALNTEAFF.